A single sample is the source of the 20 T cell receptor beta chains below, sequenced in a study of blood T cell repertoires in COVID-19. TCRdb's table, derived via immunoSEQ multiplex PCR, lists solely in-frame clones and lacks some. The profile covers 300,000 to 450,000 clones, with about 87% appearing a single time and approximately 2.4% taken by the ten largest. The sequencing input was peripheral blood. These TCRs come from a woman aged 55-69 years with COVID-19, enrolled during active disease.

The chain carries TRBV4-1 and TRBJ1-5; the match to TRBD1 covers 7 bases. The ends lost 0 bases at V and 0 bases at J; junction bases unmatched: 11. CDR1 is MGHRA and CDR2 is YSYEKL in the germline V gene. The CDR3 totals 19 residues. CDR3 region: CASSQDPRQGYYSNQPQHF. The CDR3 region has the DNA TGCGCCAGCAGCCAAGATCCGCGACAGGGATACTATAGCAATCAGCCCCAGCATTTT.

CDR3 sequence reads: CASSIATHQETQYF. CDR3 DNA: TGTGCCAGTAGTATTGCGACTCACCAAGAGACCCAGTACTTC. This chain connects TRBV19 to TRBJ2-5; unclear D gene. The CDR3 is 14 residues long. Germline-derived CDR1 and CDR2 are LNHDA and SQIVND (reference sequence). Trimming removed 3 bases from V and 0 bases from J, with 8 bases in between.

The genes are TRBV19 and TRBJ2-1; D possibly corresponds to TRBD2 (6 bases). CDR1 and CDR2 from the germline V gene are LNHDA and SQIVND (reference sequence). V gave up 5 bases and J gave up 4 bases, with 12 bases separating them. CDR3 size: 14 residues. Written as DNA, the CDR3 is TGTGCCAGTAGTGTCGCCCGGGGGTACAATGAGCAGTTCTTC. It translates to CASSVARGYNEQFF.

This chain joins TRBV5-4 and TRBJ1-2; 7 bases line up with TRBD1. The CDR3 loop spans 13 amino acids. The V gene end was trimmed by 1 base and the J gene end by 4 bases; junction bases not matched to a gene: 1. The V gene's germline CDR1 is SGHNT and CDR2 YYREEE (reference sequence). CDR3: CASSLNRGYGYTF. The CDR3 coding sequence is TGTGCCAGCAGCTTGAACAGGGGCTATGGCTACACCTTC.

This clone came up once. The chain uses TRBV5-1 and TRBJ1-4; D not certain. This CDR3 comprises 14 residues. Germline V lookup: CDR1 SGHRS, CDR2 YFSETQ. Trimming left V 3 bases short and J 0 bases short, with 6 bases between. In DNA form, the CDR3 reads TGCGCCAGCAGCTCAGACACAACTAATGAAAAACTGTTTTTT. Translation: CASSSDTTNEKLFF.

The gene calls are TRBV18 and TRBJ2-1; 9 nucleotides match TRBD2. With V trimmed by 2 bases and J by 8 bases, 10 bases remained unmatched. Germline-derived CDR1 and CDR2 are KGHSH and LQKENI. CDR3 length: 16 residues. CDR3 amino acids: CASSPSAGGRFYEQFF. The CDR3 DNA reads TGTGCCAGCTCACCATCCGCGGGGGGGCGCTTTTATGAGCAGTTCTTC.

The CDR3 DNA sequence: TGTGCCAGCAGGGACAGGCAGTCGGTCAATCAGCCCCAGCATTTT. It is translated as CASRDRQSVNQPQHF. The chain combines TRBV2 with TRBJ1-5, with TRBD1 matching over 7 bases. This CDR3 spans 15 amino acids. The V and J ends lost 6 bases and 3 bases, in that order; junction bases with no gene match: 8. Germline V gene lookup returns CDR1 SNHLY and CDR2 FYNNEI.

The genes are TRBV24-1 and TRBJ2-2, with D possibly matching TRBD2 (7 bases). This CDR3 comprises 16 residues. Germline values: CDR1 KGHDR, CDR2 SFDVKD. With 1 base removed from V and 6 bases from J, the gap between germline ends came to 14 bases. The CDR3 region is CATSDLRGGPAGELFF. The CDR3 region has the DNA TGTGCCACCAGTGATTTAAGGGGGGGGCCCGCCGGGGAGCTGTTTTTT.

V and J are TRBV5-1 and TRBJ2-1; 8 nucleotides match TRBD2. J lost 5 bases, V lost 2 bases, and 6 bases had no gene match. CDR3 length equals 15 residues. Germline V gene lookup returns CDR1 SGHRS and CDR2 YFSETQ. CDR3 in amino acids: CASSLAGDPNNEQFF. DNA of the CDR3: TGCGCCAGCAGCTTAGCGGGGGACCCGAACAATGAGCAGTTCTTC.

This clone was recorded a few times. J is TRBJ1-2 and V is TRBV6-6; 8 bases are a match to TRBD1. This CDR3 spans 15 amino acids. V shed 5 bases, J shed 5 bases, and the junction held 10 bases outside the gene matches. Germline loops: CDR1 MNHNY, CDR2 SVGAGI (reference sequence). The CDR3 loop reads CASSTQDRGVYGYTF. In DNA form, the CDR3 reads TGTGCCAGCAGTACGCAAGACAGGGGAGTATATGGCTACACCTTC.

This clone occurred a few times. The V and J genes are TRBV13 and TRBJ1-1, with 7 bases matching TRBD1. The CDR3 runs 16 residues. With V trimmed by 4 bases and J by 0 bases, 8 bases remained unmatched. The germline gives CDR1 PRHDT, CDR2 FYEKMQ (reference sequence). CDR3 in amino acids: CASSSQGFLMNTEAFF. The CDR3 coding sequence is TGTGCCAGCAGCTCACAGGGGTTCCTCATGAACACTGAAGCTTTCTTT.

V gene TRBV5-8 combines with J gene TRBJ1-1; D uncertain. The germline V gene encodes CDR1 SGHTS and CDR2 YDEGEE. The CDR3 is made up of 14 amino acids. Between the trimmed V and J ends, which lost 0 bases and 4 bases, there was a span of 10 bases. The CDR3: CASSLETVSTEAFF. Written as DNA, the CDR3 is TGTGCCAGCAGCTTGGAAACGGTTAGCACTGAAGCTTTCTTT.

Concerning this clone itself: The same CDR3 also results from other DNA sequences found in this sample. The genes are TRBV20-1 and TRBJ2-5; no clear D. Deletions cut 3 bases from V and 5 bases from J, with 4 bases between. The CDR3 runs 10 residues. Per germline, CDR1 DFQATT and CDR2 SNEGSKA (reference sequence). DNA of the CDR3: TGCAGTGCTAGGCGCGAGACCCAGTACTTC. It specifies CSARRETQYF.

The chain employs TRBV9 and TRBJ1-5; D perhaps matches TRBD1 (5 bases). V was shortened by 3 bases and J by 10 bases, with 20 bases between the two germline ends. The germline gives CDR1 SGDLS, CDR2 YYNGEE. This CDR3 spans 15 amino acids. This chain's CDR3 is CASSADSRGWGPQHF. CDR3 sequence (DNA): TGTGCCAGCAGCGCCGACAGCCGCGGCTGGGGACCCCAGCATTTT.

V and J are TRBV3-1 (or the pseudogene TRBV3-2) and TRBJ2-2; D gene uncertain. V lost 2 bases to trimming and J lost 6 bases, with 7 bases between them. This CDR3 comprises 13 residues. Per germline, CDR1 LGHDT and CDR2 YNNKEL (reference sequence). Here the CDR3 reads CASSQSLSGELFF. CDR3 DNA sequence: TGTGCCAGCAGCCAAAGCTTGTCCGGGGAGCTGTTTTTT.

The rearrangement uses TRBV4-2 and TRBJ2-3; perhaps TRBD1 as D (5 bases). Trimming cost V 1 base and J 2 bases, with 10 bases left between them. Per germline, CDR1 LGHNA and CDR2 YNFKEQ. The CDR3 has 15 amino acids. The CDR3 reads CASSQAGQHTDTQYF. CDR3 coding DNA: TGTGCCAGCAGCCAAGCCGGACAACACACAGATACGCAGTATTTT.

The rearrangement joins TRBV30 to TRBJ2-7; 8 nucleotides align to TRBD1. J gave up 2 bases and V 6 bases, and 6 bases lay outside the gene matches. CDR1 and CDR2 from the germline V gene are GTSNPN and SVGIG (reference sequence). This CDR3 region has 13 residues. The CDR3 is CACSGTGTYEQYF. The CDR3 DNA is TGTGCCTGCTCCGGGACAGGTACCTACGAGCAGTACTTC.

The rearrangement links TRBV2 to TRBJ2-7; 11 positions match TRBD2. The V segment lost 6 bases and the J segment 0 bases; nucleotides outside the gene matches: 7. The CDR3 sequence is 16 residues long. From germline, CDR1 is SNHLY and CDR2 FYNNEI. CDR3 sequence (DNA): TGTGCCAGCAGGAGACTAGCGGGGCTTAGCTCCTACGAGCAGTACTTC. Its protein product is CASRRLAGLSSYEQYF.

The chain joins TRBV30 to TRBJ2-1; D unclear. This CDR3 contains 11 residues. Trimming took 2 bases from V and 13 from J, leaving 12 bases between them. CDR1 is GTSNPN, CDR2 SVGIG, per germline (reference sequence). CDR3 in DNA: TGTGCCTGGAGTCGAGTGGTTGCCCAGTTCTTC. This translates into CAWSRVVAQFF. The full variable domain, its missing parts supplied by reference TRBV30 and TRBJ2-1, is SQTIHQWPATLVQPVGSPLSLECTVEGTSNPNLYWYRQAAGRGLQLLFYSVGIGQISSEVPQNLSASRPQDRQFILSSKKLLLSDSGFYLCAWSRVVAQFFGPGTRLTVL.

V gene TRBV5-1 combines with J gene TRBJ2-7; possibly TRBD2 for D (6 bases). Germline V gene lookup returns CDR1 SGHRS and CDR2 YFSETQ. The CDR3 is 14 amino acids. The V gene lost 0 bases and the J gene lost 5 bases, with 12 bases spanning the gap. The CDR3 DNA follows: TGCGCCAGCAGCTTGGTTACTAGCCTGGACGAGCAGTACTTC. It encodes CASSLVTSLDEQYF.